Listed below are T cell receptor beta chains from one sample, sequenced in a study of CD8+ T cells in alopecia areata. Profiled with immunoSEQ multiplex PCR; TCRdb holds only in-frame clones, not every one. The sample has about 42,000 clones, about three fifths seen once; the top ten hold about a fifth. This specimen was CD8+ T cells sorted from blood, taken at week 4, from a patient treated with tofacitinib. Receptors originate from a human donor with alopecia areata. Both conserved end residues are part of each CDR3. D genes are given only for firm matches. Where a row states a size, it is once, few, many or the class of an expanded clone; other rows omit it.

CDR3 length	V gene	clone size	J gene	D gene	CDR3 DNA	CDR3 protein
15	TRBV4-1	-	TRBJ1-2	-	TGCGCCAGCAGCCAAGATCGCGGGCAGAGCTATGGCTACACCTTC	CASSQDRGQSYGYTF
16	TRBV6-5	-	TRBJ2-6	-	TGTGCCAGCAGTTATGCGGTTCGGGTGGGGGCCAACGTCCTGACTTTC	CASSYAVRVGANVLTF
15	TRBV29-1	-	TRBJ2-2	-	TGCAGCGCCACCGGCGGGGATGCGGGCACCGGGGAGCTGTTTTTT	CSATGGDAGTGELFF
16	TRBV27	-	TRBJ1-5	-	TGTGCCAGCAGTTTCGTTTCGGGGGGCTTGGGTCAGCCCCAGCATTTT	CASSFVSGGLGQPQHF
16	TRBV5-4	-	TRBJ2-3	-	TGTGCCAGCAAGAACCTGCCTACCCGTTTCACAGATACGCAGTATTTT	CASKNLPTRFTDTQYF
13	TRBV29-1	-	TRBJ1-1	TRBD1	TGCAGCTCCCGGGACAGTAGGTCCACTGAAGCTTTCTTT	CSSRDSRSTEAFF
15	TRBV4-1	-	TRBJ2-1	TRBD2	TGCGCCAGCAGCCGATTCCTAGCGGGAAACAATGAGCAGTTCTTC	CASSRFLAGNNEQFF
13	TRBV29-1	-	TRBJ1-2	-	TGCAGCGTTGAGAGCAGCGGCAGCTATGGCTACACCTTC	CSVESSGSYGYTF
13	TRBV13	-	TRBJ2-7	-	TGTGCCAGCAGCTTAGGCACGCTGTACGAGCAGTACTTC	CASSLGTLYEQYF
16	TRBV6-1	medium-sized	TRBJ2-3	TRBD2	TGTGCCAGCAGTGAACCCCTAGCGGGGAATCCAGATACGCAGTATTTT	CASSEPLAGNPDTQYF
13	TRBV29-1	-	TRBJ1-2	TRBD1	TGCAGCGTTGGGGACAGGGCTAACTATGGCTACACCTTC	CSVGDRANYGYTF
15	TRBV19	-	TRBJ1-2	TRBD1	TGTGCCAGTAGAGGGGACAGCCCGCTATTAGATGGCTACACCTTC	CASRGDSPLLDGYTF
14	TRBV5-1	-	TRBJ1-1	TRBD1	TGCGCCAGCAGCTTGAGGACAGGGAGCACTGAAGCTTTCTTT	CASSLRTGSTEAFF
14	TRBV30	-	TRBJ1-2	-	TGTGCCTGGAGCGCGGGGAGCAGGGGCTATGGCTACACCTTC	CAWSAGSRGYGYTF
13	TRBV27	few	TRBJ2-7	-	TGTGCCAGCAGTTTAGGCCAATCCTACGAGCAGTACTTC	CASSLGQSYEQYF
14	TRBV2	once	TRBJ2-7	-	TGTGCCAGCAGTGAAGCCCCTCAAACCTACGAGCAGTACTTC	CASSEAPQTYEQYF
11	TRBV5-1	-	TRBJ1-1	-	TGCGCCAGCAGCTTAAACACTGAAGCTTTCTTT	CASSLNTEAFF
11	TRBV29-1	-	TRBJ2-7	-	TGCAGCGTTGAAGGGGGAAACGAGCAGTACTTC	CSVEGGNEQYF
13	TRBV29-1	-	TRBJ1-1	-	TGCAGCGTTGAAGAGACCCTGAACACTGAAGCTTTCTTT	CSVEETLNTEAFF
15	TRBV27	-	TRBJ2-5	TRBD2	TGTGCCAGCAGTCCCGGGACTAGCGCAGCAGAGACCCAGTACTTC	CASSPGTSAAETQYF
13	TRBV15	-	TRBJ2-1	-	TGTGCCACCAGCAGCGACACCTACAATGAGCAGTTCTTC	CATSSDTYNEQFF
14	TRBV7-3	once	TRBJ1-6	TRBD1	TGTGCCAGCAGCTCACAGGGGTTGGATTCACCCCTCCACTTT	CASSSQGLDSPLHF
14	TRBV7-8	-	TRBJ1-4	TRBD1	TGTGCCAGCAGCCCCCGGACAGGGTTTGAAAAACTGTTTTTT	CASSPRTGFEKLFF
13	TRBV19	-	TRBJ2-1	-	TGTGCCAGTAGTAGCGGGGTCCTCAATGAGCAGTTCTTC	CASSSGVLNEQFF
11	TRBV7-9	-	TRBJ2-7	-	TGTGCCAGCAGCTCAACGTACGAGCAGTACTTC	CASSSTYEQYF
12	TRBV5-6	-	TRBJ2-5	-	TGTGCCAGCAGCTTCCAGCAAGAGACCCAGTACTTC	CASSFQQETQYF
11	TRBV29-1	-	TRBJ1-1	-	TGCAGCGTTAGTAAAGGCACTGAAGCTTTCTTT	CSVSKGTEAFF
11	TRBV18	-	TRBJ2-3	-	TGTGCCAGCTCAAACACAGATACGCAGTATTTT	CASSNTDTQYF
16	TRBV4-3	-	TRBJ1-2	TRBD1	TGCGCCAGCAGCCAGGGCGTCTCAGGGGGCCCGGATGGCTACACCTTC	CASSQGVSGGPDGYTF
12	TRBV29-1	-	TRBJ2-7	-	TGCAGCGTTGAAACACCATCCTACGAGCAGTACTTC	CSVETPSYEQYF
15	TRBV14	-	TRBJ1-1	-	TGTGCCAGCAGCCAAGAGAGCAACCGAAACACTGAAGCTTTCTTT	CASSQESNRNTEAFF
12	TRBV29-1	-	TRBJ2-7	-	TGCAGCGGGACCACAGGATCCTACGAGCAGTACTTC	CSGTTGSYEQYF
13	TRBV4-1	-	TRBJ1-1	-	TGCGCCAGCAGCCAGTCGGGGCGCCCTGAAGCTTTCTTT	CASSQSGRPEAFF
17	TRBV11-2	few	TRBJ2-3	-	TGTGCCAGCAGCCCTTTGGTGGGACTCGGGGGTAAAGATACGCAGTATTTT	CASSPLVGLGGKDTQYF
15	TRBV2	-	TRBJ1-6	-	TGTGCCAGCAGCGATACAGGACGAGCTAATTCACCCCTCCACTTT	CASSDTGRANSPLHF
13	TRBV29-1	-	TRBJ2-7	-	TGCAGCGTTGTTTCCAGTCAGGGCTACGAGCAGTACTTC	CSVVSSQGYEQYF
14	TRBV19	-	TRBJ1-1	-	TGTGCCAGTAGCCGAAGACACTTGAACACTGAAGCTTTCTTT	CASSRRHLNTEAFF
15	TRBV6-5	-	TRBJ2-2	TRBD2	TGTGCCAGCAGGGTGACTAGCGGGTTCACCGGGGAGCTGTTTTTT	CASRVTSGFTGELFF
17	TRBV4-3	-	TRBJ2-1	TRBD1	TGCGCCAGCAGCCAAGACCCTCCCCCGACAGGGCTCAATGAGCAGTTCTTC	CASSQDPPPTGLNEQFF
16	TRBV7-2	-	TRBJ2-1	TRBD2	TGTGCCAGCAGCTACGGATCTAGCGGGGGGCTCAATGAGCAGTTCTTC	CASSYGSSGGLNEQFF
14	TRBV4-1	-	TRBJ2-7	-	TGCGCCAGCAGCCAAGAAGGGGATGCCTACGAGCAGTACTTC	CASSQEGDAYEQYF
16	TRBV4-3	-	TRBJ2-1	-	TGCGCCAGCAGCCAAGCCCCTCACCCTTCCTACAATGAGCAGTTCTTC	CASSQAPHPSYNEQFF
12	TRBV29-1	few	TRBJ2-1	-	TGCAGCGTTCGGGGGAACTACAATGAGCAGTTCTTC	CSVRGNYNEQFF
13	TRBV29-1	few	TRBJ2-4	-	TGCAGCGTCGTTGGTACGTTCGAAGACATTCAGTACTTC	CSVVGTFEDIQYF
14	TRBV5-6	once	TRBJ2-7	-	TGTGCCAGCAGCCACGGCGGGTCTACCTACGAGCAGTACTTC	CASSHGGSTYEQYF
15	TRBV2	-	TRBJ2-1	TRBD1	TGTGCCAGTTTAGAGGGGACAGGGGTCCACGTTGAGCAGTTCTTC	CASLEGTGVHVEQFF
14	TRBV4-3	-	TRBJ2-7	-	TGCGCCAGCAGCCAAGATGCGAGGGGGTACGAGCAGTACTTC	CASSQDARGYEQYF
14	TRBV30	-	TRBJ2-5	-	TGTGCCTGGAGTCTGGGCCTAACCGGAGAGACCCAGTACTTC	CAWSLGLTGETQYF
15	TRBV25-1	once	TRBJ2-2	-	TGTGCCAGCAGTGGTATCAGGGTTGGCACCGGGGAGCTGTTTTTT	CASSGIRVGTGELFF